This record looks at one T cell receptor (beta chain) sequence and its context. Its target is not known. This entry belongs to a study of T cell responses to AZD1222 COVID-19 vaccine. Study results and limitations: The donors showed a predominance of white British ancestry and of females, with possible underestimation of clonal diversity.

V lost 9 bases to trimming and J lost 3 bases, with 18 bases between them. CDR3 length equals 15 residues. Germline CDR1 and CDR2: LNHDA and SQIVND (reference sequence). Produced via immunoSEQ multiplex PCR; TCRdb's table is partial and in-frame only. Counted here are over 95,000 clones, about 89% occurring once; the ten biggest clones make up just under 7.5%. The sample here was peripheral blood, taken on day 0 of AZD1222 vaccination. The rearrangement joins TRBV19 to TRBJ1-5; possibly TRBD1 for D (5 bases). The source of this sequence is an adult in good health. The CDR3 nucleotides read TGTGCCAGCGCTAGAAACCCAGGGAACAATCAGCCCCAGCATTTT. It is translated as CASARNPGNNQPQHF.